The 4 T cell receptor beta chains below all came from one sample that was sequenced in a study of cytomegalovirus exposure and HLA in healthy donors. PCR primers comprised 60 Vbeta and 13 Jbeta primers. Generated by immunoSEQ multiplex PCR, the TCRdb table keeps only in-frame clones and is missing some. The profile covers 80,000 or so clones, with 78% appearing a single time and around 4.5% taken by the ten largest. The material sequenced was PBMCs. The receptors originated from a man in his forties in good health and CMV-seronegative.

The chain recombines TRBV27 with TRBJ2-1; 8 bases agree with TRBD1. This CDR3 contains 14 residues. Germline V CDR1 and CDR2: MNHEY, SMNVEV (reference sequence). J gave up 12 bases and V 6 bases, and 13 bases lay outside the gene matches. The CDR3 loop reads CASSGQGLSSGQFF. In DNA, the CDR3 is TGTGCCAGCAGCGGACAGGGCCTTTCTAGTGGGCAGTTCTTC.

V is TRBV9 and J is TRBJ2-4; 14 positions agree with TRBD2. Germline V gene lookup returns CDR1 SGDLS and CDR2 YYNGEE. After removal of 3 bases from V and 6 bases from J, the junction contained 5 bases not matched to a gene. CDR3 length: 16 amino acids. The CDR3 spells CASSASTSGRANIQYF. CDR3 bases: TGTGCCAGCAGCGCGTCGACTAGCGGGAGGGCAAACATTCAGTACTTC.

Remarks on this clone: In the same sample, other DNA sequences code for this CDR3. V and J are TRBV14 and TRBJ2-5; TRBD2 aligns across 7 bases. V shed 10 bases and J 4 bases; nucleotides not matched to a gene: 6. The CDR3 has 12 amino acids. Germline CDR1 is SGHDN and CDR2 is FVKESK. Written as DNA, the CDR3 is TGTGCCACTGGAGCGGGATCAGAGACCCAGTACTTC. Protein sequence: CATGAGSETQYF.

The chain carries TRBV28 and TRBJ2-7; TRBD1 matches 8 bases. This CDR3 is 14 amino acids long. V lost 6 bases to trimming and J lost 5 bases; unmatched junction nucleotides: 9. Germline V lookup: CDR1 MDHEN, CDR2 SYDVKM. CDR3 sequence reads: CASSPTGGLNEQYF. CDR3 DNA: TGTGCCAGCAGCCCAACAGGGGGACTCAACGAGCAGTACTTC.